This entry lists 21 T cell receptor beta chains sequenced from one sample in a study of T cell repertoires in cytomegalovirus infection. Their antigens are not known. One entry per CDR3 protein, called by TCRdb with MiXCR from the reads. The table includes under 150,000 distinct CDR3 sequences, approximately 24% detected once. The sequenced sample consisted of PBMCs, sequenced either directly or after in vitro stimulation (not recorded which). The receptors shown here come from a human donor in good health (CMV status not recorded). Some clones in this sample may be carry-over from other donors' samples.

The CDR3 is CASSQWLTSGTTDTQYF. For the CDR3, the DNA is TGCGCCAGCAGCCAATGGCTTACTAGCGGGACCACAGATACGCAGTATTTT. The chain carries TRBV4-1 and TRBJ2-3, with 10 nucleotides matching TRBD2. V lost 2 bases to trimming and J lost 2 bases; unmatched junction nucleotides: 7. The CDR3 runs 17 residues. CDR1 is MGHRA and CDR2 is YSYEKL in the germline V gene.

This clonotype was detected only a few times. In DNA form, the CDR3 reads TGTGCCAGCACCCCTACAGGGACGCATAACTATGGCTACACCTTC. It translates to CASTPTGTHNYGYTF. V usage is TRBV28 and J usage is TRBJ1-2; maybe TRBD1 (6 bases). Germline CDR1 is MDHEN and CDR2 is SYDVKM. V lost 7 bases, J lost 1 base, and 16 bases lay in between. The CDR3 runs to 15 residues.

Here the CDR3 reads CSAESVVSYNEQFF. The CDR3 nucleotides are TGCAGTGCTGAGTCAGTGGTTTCCTACAATGAGCAGTTCTTC. The chain uses TRBV20-1 and TRBJ2-1; D ambiguous. The CDR3 contains 14 residues. Trimming cost V 5 bases and J 1 base, with 12 bases left between them. The germline V gene has CDR1 DFQATT and CDR2 SNEGSKA (reference sequence).

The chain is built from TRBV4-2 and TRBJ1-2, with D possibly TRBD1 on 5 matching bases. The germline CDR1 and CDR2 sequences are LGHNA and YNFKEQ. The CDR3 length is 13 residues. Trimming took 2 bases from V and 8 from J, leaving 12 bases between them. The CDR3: CASSQFQGSGYTF. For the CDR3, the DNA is TGTGCCAGCAGCCAATTTCAGGGATCCGGCTACACCTTC.

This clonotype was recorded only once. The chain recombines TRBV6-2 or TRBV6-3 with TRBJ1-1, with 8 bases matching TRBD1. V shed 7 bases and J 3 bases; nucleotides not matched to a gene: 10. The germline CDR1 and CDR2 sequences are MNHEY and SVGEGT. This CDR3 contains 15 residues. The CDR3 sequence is CASTRAGGFHTEAFF. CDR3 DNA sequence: TGTGCCAGCACCCGGGCAGGGGGCTTTCACACTGAAGCTTTCTTT.

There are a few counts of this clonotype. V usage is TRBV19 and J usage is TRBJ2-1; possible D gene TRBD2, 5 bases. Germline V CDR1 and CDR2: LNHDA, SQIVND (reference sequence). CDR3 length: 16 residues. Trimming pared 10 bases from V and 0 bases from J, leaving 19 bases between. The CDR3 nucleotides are TGTGCCACCACCAATCAGCGGCAGAGCTCCTACAATGAGCAGTTCTTC. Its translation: CATTNQRQSSYNEQFF.

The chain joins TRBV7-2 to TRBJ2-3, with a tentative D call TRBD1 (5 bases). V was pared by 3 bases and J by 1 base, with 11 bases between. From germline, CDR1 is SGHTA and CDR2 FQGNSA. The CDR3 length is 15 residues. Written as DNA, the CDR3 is TGTGCCAGCAGCTTCAGGGTGTGGGGCACAGATACGCAGTATTTT. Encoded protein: CASSFRVWGTDTQYF.

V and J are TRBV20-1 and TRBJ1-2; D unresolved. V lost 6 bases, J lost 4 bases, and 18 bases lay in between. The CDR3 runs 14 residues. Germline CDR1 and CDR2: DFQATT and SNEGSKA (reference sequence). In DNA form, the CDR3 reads TGCAGTGCCACGAAGAGTCATTCCTCCTATGGCTACACCTTC. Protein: CSATKSHSSYGYTF.

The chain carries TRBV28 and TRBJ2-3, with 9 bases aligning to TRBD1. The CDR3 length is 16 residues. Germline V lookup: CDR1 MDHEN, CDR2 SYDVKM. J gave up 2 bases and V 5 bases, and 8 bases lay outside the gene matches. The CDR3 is CASSGGDRATTDTQYF. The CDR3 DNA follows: TGTGCCAGCAGTGGAGGGGACAGGGCCACCACAGATACGCAGTATTTT.

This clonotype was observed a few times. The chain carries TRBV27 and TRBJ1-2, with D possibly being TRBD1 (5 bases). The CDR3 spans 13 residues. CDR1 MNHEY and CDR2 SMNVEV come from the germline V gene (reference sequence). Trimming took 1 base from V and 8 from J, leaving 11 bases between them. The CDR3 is CASSLYQGRGYTF. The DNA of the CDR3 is TGTGCCAGCAGTTTATACCAGGGCCGGGGCTACACCTTC.

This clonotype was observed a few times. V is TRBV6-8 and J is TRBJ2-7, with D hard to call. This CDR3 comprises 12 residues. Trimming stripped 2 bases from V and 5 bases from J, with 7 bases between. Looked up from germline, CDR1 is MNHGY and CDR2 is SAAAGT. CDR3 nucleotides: TGTGCCAGCAGTTACAACGTCCACGAGCAGTACGTC. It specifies CASSYNVHEQYV.

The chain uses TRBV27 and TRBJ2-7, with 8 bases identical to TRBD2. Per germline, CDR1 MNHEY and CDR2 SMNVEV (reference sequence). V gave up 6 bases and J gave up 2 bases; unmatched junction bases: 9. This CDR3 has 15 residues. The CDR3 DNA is TGTGCCAGCAGCTCCTCCGGGACTAGAGCCTACGAGCAGTACTTC. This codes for CASSSSGTRAYEQYF.

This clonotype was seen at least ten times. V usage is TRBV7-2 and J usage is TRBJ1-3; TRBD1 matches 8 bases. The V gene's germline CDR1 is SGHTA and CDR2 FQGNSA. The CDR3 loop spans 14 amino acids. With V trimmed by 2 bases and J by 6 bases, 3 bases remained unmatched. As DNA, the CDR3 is TGTGCCAGCAGCTTATCAGGGGGCGCAAACACCATATATTTT. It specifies CASSLSGGANTIYF.

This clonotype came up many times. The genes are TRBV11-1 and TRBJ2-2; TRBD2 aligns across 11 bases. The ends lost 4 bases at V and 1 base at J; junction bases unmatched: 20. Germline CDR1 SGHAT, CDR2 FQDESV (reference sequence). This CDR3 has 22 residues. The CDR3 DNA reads TGTGCCAGCAGCTCAGGTCTGGGACGCGTTAGCGGGAGGGCCCGGAACACCGGGGAGCTGTTTTTT. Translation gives CASSSGLGRVSGRARNTGELFF.

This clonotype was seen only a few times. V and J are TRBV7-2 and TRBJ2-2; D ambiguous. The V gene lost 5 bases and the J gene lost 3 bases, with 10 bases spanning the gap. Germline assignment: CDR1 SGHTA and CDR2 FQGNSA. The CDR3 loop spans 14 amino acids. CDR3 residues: CASSAERYTGELFF. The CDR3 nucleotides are TGTGCCAGCAGCGCTGAAAGGTACACCGGGGAGCTGTTTTTT.

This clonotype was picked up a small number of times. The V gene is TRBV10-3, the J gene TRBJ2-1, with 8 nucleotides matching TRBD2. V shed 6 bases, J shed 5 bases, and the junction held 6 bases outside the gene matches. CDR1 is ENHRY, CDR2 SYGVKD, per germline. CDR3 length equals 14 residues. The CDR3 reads CAISGLAENNEQFF. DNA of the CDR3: TGTGCCATCAGCGGACTAGCAGAAAACAATGAGCAGTTCTTC.

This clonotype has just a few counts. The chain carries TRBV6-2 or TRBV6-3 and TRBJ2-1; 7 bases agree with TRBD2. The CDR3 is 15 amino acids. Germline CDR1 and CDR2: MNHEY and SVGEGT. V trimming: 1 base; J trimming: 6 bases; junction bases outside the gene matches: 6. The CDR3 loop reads CASSYWGGRGNEQFF. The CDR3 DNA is TGTGCCAGCAGTTACTGGGGCGGGAGAGGCAATGAGCAGTTCTTC.

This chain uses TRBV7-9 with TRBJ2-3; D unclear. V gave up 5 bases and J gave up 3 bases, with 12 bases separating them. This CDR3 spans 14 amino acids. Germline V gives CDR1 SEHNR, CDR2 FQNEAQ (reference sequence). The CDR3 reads CASSINPTTDTQYF. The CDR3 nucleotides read TGTGCCAGCAGCATAAATCCGACTACAGATACGCAGTATTTT.

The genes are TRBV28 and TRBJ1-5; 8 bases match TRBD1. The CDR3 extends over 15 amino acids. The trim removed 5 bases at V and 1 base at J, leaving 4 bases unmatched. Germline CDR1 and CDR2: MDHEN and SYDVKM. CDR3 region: CASSPQGVSNQPQHF. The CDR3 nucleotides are TGTGCCAGCAGTCCACAGGGGGTAAGCAATCAGCCCCAGCATTTT.

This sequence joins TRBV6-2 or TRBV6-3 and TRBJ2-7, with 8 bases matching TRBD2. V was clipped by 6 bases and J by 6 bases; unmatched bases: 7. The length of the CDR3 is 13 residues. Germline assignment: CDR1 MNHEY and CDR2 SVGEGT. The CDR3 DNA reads TGTGCCAGCAGAACAGCGGGAGTTGCCGAGCAGTACGTC. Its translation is CASRTAGVAEQYV.

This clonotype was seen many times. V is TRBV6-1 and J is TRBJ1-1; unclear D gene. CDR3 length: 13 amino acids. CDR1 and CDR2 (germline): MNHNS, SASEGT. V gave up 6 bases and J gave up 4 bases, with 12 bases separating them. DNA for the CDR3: TGTGCCAGCAGCCCATTTACGGGCACTGAAGCTTTCTTT. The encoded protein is CASSPFTGTEAFF.